This TCR beta chain was sequenced during a study of cytomegalovirus exposure and HLA in healthy donors. General observations from the study: Reported results showed that the classifier diagnosed cytomegalovirus status with high specificity and sensitivity.

Of note for this clone: What it recognizes is unknown.

V was pared by 2 bases and J by 0 bases, with 8 bases between. The CDR3 loop spans 14 amino acids. The germline CDR1 and CDR2 sequences are SGHRS and YFSETQ. Produced via immunoSEQ multiplex PCR; TCRdb's table is partial and in-frame only. The data hold approximately 150,000 clones, with more than 75% observed a single time. V and J are TRBV5-1 and TRBJ1-2, with D unresolved. This receptor was obtained from a man younger than 30 in good health and CMV-seropositive. The sequencing input was PBMCs. Here the CDR3 reads CASSFDTPNYGYTF. CDR3 in DNA: TGCGCCAGCAGCTTCGACACCCCTAACTATGGCTACACCTTC.